A selection of T cell receptor beta chains follows, all from one sample in a study of chemoradiotherapy in HPV16-positive cancers. Data came from immunoSEQ multiplex PCR; TCRdb stores just in-frame clones and leaves some out. Counted here are roughly 34,000 clones, about 85% occurring once; the ten biggest clones make up under 2.5%. Specimen: blood, collected from a patient who underwent chemoradiotherapy. The receptors were sampled from a human donor with HPV-associated anogenital cancer. Each CDR3 is given with its conserved first and last residue. D genes are given only for firm matches. For some rows the clone size is stated as once, few or many, or as a class when expanded; others skip it.

J gene,V gene,D gene,clone size,CDR3 protein,CDR3 DNA
TRBJ1-1,TRBV6-6,TRBD1,NA,CASSYSAGQGKDEAFF,TGTGCCAGCAGTTACTCAGCCGGACAGGGGAAAGATGAAGCTTTCTTT
TRBJ1-2,TRBV28,TRBD1,NA,CASSFSIQGVGYTF,TGTGCCAGCAGTTTTTCAATTCAGGGGGTTGGCTACACCTTC
TRBJ1-6,TRBV7-6,NA,NA,CASSSPNSPLHF,TGTGCCAGCAGCTCCCCAAATTCACCCCTCCACTTT
TRBJ1-3,TRBV19,NA,NA,CASSILRTSGNTIYF,TGTGCCAGTAGTATACTGCGGACCTCTGGAAACACCATATATTTT
TRBJ2-3,TRBV10-3,TRBD2,NA,CAINPSGGTDTQYF,TGTGCCATCAACCCTAGCGGGGGGACAGATACGCAGTATTTT
TRBJ1-1,TRBV7-2,NA,NA,CASSLSTANTEAFF,TGTGCCAGCAGCCTGTCGACAGCGAACACTGAAGCTTTCTTT
TRBJ2-5,TRBV9,NA,NA,CASSGPGGRETQYF,TGTGCCAGCAGCGGACCTGGGGGGCGAGAGACCCAGTACTTC
TRBJ2-2,TRBV27,TRBD2,NA,CASSLDSGGGTGELFF,TGTGCCAGCAGTTTGGATAGCGGGGGAGGAACCGGGGAGCTGTTTTTT
TRBJ1-5,TRBV11-3,TRBD1,NA,CASSTRDRYSNQPQHF,TGTGCCAGCAGCACCAGGGACAGATATAGCAATCAGCCCCAGCATTTT
TRBJ2-2,TRBV7-3,NA,NA,CASSRTYTGELFF,TGTGCCAGCAGCCGTACATACACCGGGGAGCTGTTTTTT
TRBJ2-7,TRBV9,TRBD2,NA,CASSPHGGSDSYEQYF,TGTGCCAGCAGCCCGCACGGGGGGAGCGACTCCTACGAGCAGTACTTC
TRBJ2-7,TRBV11-2,NA,NA,CASSLDPNGGYEQYF,TGTGCCAGCAGCTTAGATCCCAACGGAGGCTACGAGCAGTACTTC
TRBJ1-4,TRBV7-2,NA,NA,CASSTGTTNEKLFF,TGTGCCAGCAGCACCGGGACAACTAATGAAAAACTGTTTTTT
TRBJ2-1,TRBV25-1,TRBD2,NA,CASSDLAGGPGNEQFF,TGTGCCAGCAGTGATCTAGCGGGGGGGCCGGGTAATGAGCAGTTCTTC
TRBJ1-4,TRBV6-5,TRBD1,NA,CASSQAGTGNEKLFF,TGTGCCAGCAGCCAAGCTGGGACAGGGAATGAAAAACTGTTTTTT
TRBJ2-3,TRBV6-1,TRBD1,NA,CASSEWYRDRYTDTQYF,TGTGCCAGCAGTGAGTGGTACCGGGACAGGTACACAGATACGCAGTATTTT
TRBJ1-2,TRBV11-2,NA,NA,CASSLGPRGAGYTF,TGTGCCAGCAGCTTAGGACCCCGGGGGGCTGGCTACACCTTC
TRBJ2-1,TRBV5-1,TRBD2,NA,CASSSPTSGGVSSYNEQFF,TGCGCCAGCAGCTCCCCAACTAGCGGGGGGGTTAGCTCCTACAATGAGCAGTTCTTC
TRBJ2-2,TRBV6-6,NA,NA,CASSRTTDTGELFF,TGTGCCAGCAGCCGAACTACTGACACCGGGGAGCTGTTTTTT
TRBJ1-1,TRBV19,NA,NA,CASSRSLNTEAFF,TGTGCCAGTAGTCGGTCATTGAACACTGAAGCTTTCTTT
TRBJ1-1,TRBV10-1,NA,NA,CASTKATDRNTEAFF,TGCGCCAGCACAAAAGCTACAGATAGGAACACTGAAGCTTTCTTT
TRBJ2-3,TRBV9,TRBD2,NA,CASSVAGGRADTQYF,TGTGCCAGCAGCGTAGCGGGGGGGCGGGCAGATACGCAGTATTTT
TRBJ2-7,TRBV15,TRBD1,NA,CATSRDGTGTPEQYF,TGTGCCACCAGCAGAGACGGGACAGGGACCCCCGAGCAGTACTTC
TRBJ2-7,TRBV27,NA,NA,CASSLFPGSYEQYF,TGTGCCAGCAGTTTATTCCCTGGGTCCTACGAGCAGTACTTC
TRBJ1-1,TRBV7-2,NA,NA,CASSRGEDTEAFF,TGTGCCAGCAGCAGGGGGGAGGACACTGAAGCTTTCTTT
TRBJ1-4,TRBV5-6,TRBD1,NA,CASSLPGQGHEKLFF,TGTGCCAGCAGCTTACCGGGACAGGGCCACGAAAAACTGTTTTTT
TRBJ1-3,TRBV5-1,NA,NA,CASSLDGGDSGNTIYF,TGCGCCAGCAGCTTGGATGGGGGGGACTCTGGAAACACCATATATTTT
TRBJ1-2,TRBV6-5,NA,NA,CASSSYTQGFNYGYTF,TGTGCCAGCAGTTCCTATACGCAGGGATTTAACTATGGCTACACCTTC
TRBJ1-2,TRBV6-5,NA,NA,CASSYSVRANYGYTF,TGTGCCAGCAGTTACTCGGTCCGGGCTAACTATGGCTACACCTTC
TRBJ2-5,TRBV6-6,NA,NA,CASSYSRRETQYF,TGTGCCAGCAGTTACTCGAGGAGGGAGACCCAGTACTTC
TRBJ2-1,TRBV27,TRBD2,NA,CASSLSGVSYNEQFF,TGTGCCAGCAGTTTAAGCGGGGTCTCCTACAATGAGCAGTTCTTC
TRBJ2-3,TRBV7-9,NA,NA,CASSPLQHTDTQYF,TGTGCCAGCTCCCCTTTGCAACACACAGATACGCAGTATTTT
TRBJ2-1,TRBV7-7,TRBD2,NA,CASSLGGGDYNEQFF,TGTGCCAGCAGCTTAGGCGGGGGGGATTACAATGAGCAGTTCTTC
TRBJ1-2,TRBV27,TRBD1,NA,CASSSHRGGYTF,TGTGCCAGCAGTTCCCACAGGGGTGGCTACACCTTC
TRBJ2-2,TRBV4-1,NA,NA,CASSQGGPTGTGGELFF,TGCGCCAGCAGCCAAGGGGGACCGACAGGAACCGGCGGGGAGCTGTTTTTT
TRBJ2-1,TRBV5-1,NA,NA,CASSLVPGGTEQFF,TGCGCCAGCAGCTTGGTTCCAGGGGGGACCGAGCAGTTCTTC
TRBJ2-2,TRBV4-2,NA,NA,CASSQVAANTGELFF,TGTGCCAGCAGCCAAGTGGCGGCTAACACCGGGGAGCTGTTTTTT
TRBJ1-1,TRBV27,NA,NA,CASTTLGGAAGVAFF,TGTGCCAGCACCACCTTGGGGGGGGCCGCCGGGGTAGCTTTCTTT
TRBJ1-2,TRBV27,NA,NA,CASSPIGGGANYGYTF,TGTGCCAGCAGTCCAATTGGGGGGGGCGCGAACTATGGCTACACCTTC
TRBJ1-5,TRBV19,NA,NA,CASSTGTGHYQPQHF,TGTGCCAGTAGTACCGGGACGGGACACTATCAGCCCCAGCATTTT
TRBJ2-3,TRBV7-3,NA,NA,CASSLSSNKDTQYF,TGTGCCAGCAGCTTAAGTAGCAACAAAGATACGCAGTATTTT
TRBJ2-2,TRBV7-9,TRBD2,NA,CASSSGLAATGELFF,TGTGCCAGCAGCTCCGGACTAGCGGCCACCGGGGAGCTGTTTTTT
TRBJ2-7,TRBV10-2,TRBD2,NA,CASRSSGGGLGGEQYF,TGCGCCAGCAGGTCTTCGGGCGGGGGGCTTGGAGGAGAGCAGTACTTC
TRBJ2-7,TRBV5-6,NA,NA,CASTPRGPYYEQYF,TGTGCCAGCACCCCTAGAGGGCCGTACTACGAGCAGTACTTC
TRBJ2-2,TRBV18,NA,NA,CASSPGHNTGELFF,TGTGCCAGCTCACCTGGACACAACACCGGGGAGCTGTTTTTT
TRBJ1-2,TRBV5-6,TRBD1,NA,CASSADRVDGYTF,TGTGCCAGCAGCGCGGACAGGGTCGATGGCTACACCTTC
TRBJ2-7,TRBV19,NA,once,CASSIMGAEQYF,TGTGCCAGTAGTATTATGGGAGCCGAGCAGTACTTC
TRBJ2-2,TRBV2,NA,NA,CASMWGNPTGELFF,TGTGCCAGCATGTGGGGCAACCCCACCGGGGAGCTGTTTTTT
TRBJ1-6,TRBV9,TRBD1,NA,CASSPQGPTNSPLHF,TGTGCCAGCAGCCCACAGGGGCCGACTAATTCACCCCTCCACTTT
TRBJ1-3,TRBV7-2,NA,NA,CASSLGAGAGGTIYF,TGTGCCAGCAGCTTAGGTGCAGGGGCCGGAGGCACCATATATTTT
TRBJ1-2,TRBV7-8,NA,NA,CASSLSQKYGYTF,TGTGCCAGCAGCTTATCACAGAAGTATGGCTACACCTTC
TRBJ2-2,TRBV7-2,NA,once,CASSLPLGSTGELFF,TGTGCCAGCAGCTTGCCCCTAGGGTCCACCGGGGAGCTGTTTTTT
TRBJ2-1,TRBV6-5,NA,NA,CASTRKERDNEQFF,TGTGCCAGCACTCGAAAGGAGCGGGACAATGAGCAGTTCTTC
TRBJ2-7,TRBV5-4,NA,NA,CASSLVGEDEQYF,TGTGCCAGCAGCTTGGTAGGGGAGGACGAGCAGTACTTC
TRBJ2-1,TRBV2,TRBD2,NA,CASSEGLSGGSYNEQFF,TGTGCCAGCAGTGAAGGGCTTAGCGGGGGCTCCTACAATGAGCAGTTCTTC
TRBJ2-5,TRBV7-9,NA,NA,CASSFGTTQETQYF,TGTGCCAGCAGCTTTGGGACAACCCAAGAGACCCAGTACTTC
TRBJ2-3,TRBV5-8,NA,NA,CASSLALGADTQYF,TGTGCCAGCAGCTTGGCTCTGGGGGCAGATACGCAGTATTTT